This TCR beta chain was sequenced during a study of T-cell reconstitution after alpha-beta-depleted transplantation in children (dated by TCRdb to between 2015 and 2016). Background on the whole study: T-cell immune reconstitution after TCRalphabeta/CD19-depleted allogeneic hematopoietic cell transplantation in children was quantitatively tracked in the study by means of TCR repertoire profiling.

Including the terminal cysteine and phenylalanine, the CDR3 comprises 14 residues. The retained sequence is limited to the CDR3, 42 bases, with the frame set at the first base. Based on the germline V gene, the CDR1 and CDR2 sequences are SGHTA and FQGNSA. The germline V and J ends show losses of 7 bases and 1 base respectively, and no gene match explains 2 bases of the junction. Comment on this clonotype: Its antigen has not been determined. No much larger clonotype is one base removed from it; base qualities were not supplied.

The library was prepared using PCR. Sequencing took place on an Illumina HiSeq 2500. TCR libraries were prepared with molecular barcoding, using unique molecular identifiers to normalize TCRbeta repertoire quantification. Through fastp at Q25 and MiXCR, TCRdb rebuilt clones from the public reads, retaining in-frame beta chains. Rows are unified per CDR3 protein, each entry keeping the most common DNA and genes. Within this sample are some 590,000 distinct CDR3 sequences, with about 10% of them counted one time only. Jointly, the top ten make up less than 5% of the sample. The rearranged chain carries TRBV7-2 and TRBJ2-3; TRBD2 fits 10 bases in the junction. The sample was PBMCs from the stem cell graft donor, taken from the stem cell graft. The receptor was derived from a human donor who donated a stem cell graft to a child with acute myeloid leukemia. CDR3 protein: CASKLAGRTDTQYF. The sequenced DNA: TGTGCCAGCAAACTAGCGGGGCGCACAGATACGCAGTATTTT. The variable domain in full, with residues beyond the CDR3 obtained from the reference TRBV7-2 and TRBJ2-3 genes, is GAGVSQSPSNKVTEKGKDVELRCDPISGHTALYWYRQSLGQGLEFLIYFQGNSAPDKSGLPSDRFSAERTGGSVSTLTIQRTQQEDSAVYLCASKLAGRTDTQYFGPGTRLTVL.